This TCR beta chain is from a study of cytomegalovirus exposure and HLA in healthy donors. PCR primers comprised 60 Vbeta and 13 Jbeta primers. The repertoire was sequenced with immunoSEQ multiplex PCR; TCRdb's copy has only in-frame clones and lacks some. The sample records about 150,000 clones, roughly 85% being singletons. This sequence originates from a young woman in good health and CMV-seronegative. Sequenced sample: PBMCs.

The DNA of the CDR3 is TGTGCCAGCAGCGAGGGGGTCTCCAACTCCTACGAGCAGTACTTC. Its protein is CASSEGVSNSYEQYF. The V call is TRBV9, the J call TRBJ2-7; a possible D gene is TRBD1 (6 bases). The CDR3 runs to 15 residues. Trimming took off 3 bases at V and 0 bases at J, with 13 bases between the two ends. Germline V gene data show CDR1 as SGDLS and CDR2 as YYNGEE.